This is a list of T cell receptor beta chains from one sample in a study of vaccination and CD4 T cells after COVID-19. These receptors' targets are unknown. TCRdb fed the PCR reads into MiXCR, producing one record per CDR3 protein. The top ten clones hold just over 7% of a sample with around 25,000 distinct CDR3 sequences, 35% to 55% of them seen once. The sample was CD4+ T cells from blood, cultured in vitro. These receptors were collected from a human donor who had recovered from COVID-19. The CDR3 runs from the conserved cysteine through the conserved F or W. Each record gives: D gene, clone size, J gene, CDR3 length, V gene, CDR3 DNA, CDR3 protein. The D gene is left open where the match is weak. Only some rows state a clone size, as once, few, many or a class for expanded clones.

D gene: TRBD1
clone size: once
J gene: TRBJ1-1
CDR3 length: 19
V gene: TRBV28
CDR3 DNA: TGTGCCAGCAGTTTATGGCTCGGAGGGGGCGAAATGTCTAGGACTGAAGCTTTCTTT
CDR3 protein: CASSLWLGGGEMSRTEAFF

D gene: .
clone size: few
J gene: TRBJ2-7
CDR3 length: 15
V gene: TRBV10-1
CDR3 DNA: TGCGCCAGCAGTGAGTCTCGAAGGACCACCTACGAGCAGTACTTC
CDR3 protein: CASSESRRTTYEQYF

D gene: TRBD1
clone size: .
J gene: TRBJ1-3
CDR3 length: 17
V gene: TRBV28
CDR3 DNA: TGTGCCAGCAAGAAGGGGACAGCCCAATTCTCTGGAAACACCATATATTTT
CDR3 protein: CASKKGTAQFSGNTIYF

D gene: .
clone size: .
J gene: TRBJ2-3
CDR3 length: 14
V gene: TRBV6-4
CDR3 DNA: TGTGCCAGCACAGTTGGACAGAGCACAGATACGCAGTATTTT
CDR3 protein: CASTVGQSTDTQYF

D gene: TRBD1
clone size: .
J gene: TRBJ1-1
CDR3 length: 15
V gene: TRBV28
CDR3 DNA: TGTGCCAGCAGTTACTATGCCGGGACAGGCCCTGAAGCTTTCTTT
CDR3 protein: CASSYYAGTGPEAFF

D gene: .
clone size: .
J gene: TRBJ2-5
CDR3 length: 13
V gene: TRBV15
CDR3 DNA: TGTGCCACCAGCAGAGATCAAGTAGAGACCCAGTACTTC
CDR3 protein: CATSRDQVETQYF

D gene: .
clone size: .
J gene: TRBJ1-1
CDR3 length: 13
V gene: TRBV12-3/TRBV12-4
CDR3 DNA: TGTGCCAGCAGTTTAAGGGTTACGGCTGAAGCTTTCTTT
CDR3 protein: CASSLRVTAEAFF

D gene: TRBD2
clone size: few
J gene: TRBJ2-7
CDR3 length: 18
V gene: TRBV20-1
CDR3 DNA: TGCAGTGCCCACAACCTAGCGGGGCCGACCTTTGGCCTCTACGAGCAGTACTTC
CDR3 protein: CSAHNLAGPTFGLYEQYF

D gene: TRBD2
clone size: .
J gene: TRBJ2-2
CDR3 length: 17
V gene: TRBV28
CDR3 DNA: TGTGCCAGCAGTCCGGCTAGCGGGGGGTTCATATCCGGGGAGCTGTTTTTT
CDR3 protein: CASSPASGGFISGELFF

D gene: TRBD1
clone size: .
J gene: TRBJ1-6
CDR3 length: 14
V gene: TRBV6-1
CDR3 DNA: TGTGCCAGCAGCCTCCGGGACAGCAATTCACCCCTCCACTTT
CDR3 protein: CASSLRDSNSPLHF

D gene: .
clone size: .
J gene: TRBJ1-2
CDR3 length: 16
V gene: TRBV7-2
CDR3 DNA: TGTGCCAGCAACTTAGGTGTTAGGGGCGCGGACTATGGCTACACCTTC
CDR3 protein: CASNLGVRGADYGYTF

D gene: TRBD2
clone size: .
J gene: TRBJ2-5
CDR3 length: 15
V gene: TRBV7-3
CDR3 DNA: TGTGCCAGCAGCTCTCGAGGTAGCGGGGCGGAGACCCAGTACTTC
CDR3 protein: CASSSRGSGAETQYF

D gene: .
clone size: .
J gene: TRBJ2-7
CDR3 length: 12
V gene: TRBV20-1
CDR3 DNA: TGCAGTGCACCGCTTCTAGGGGGCGAGCAGTACTTC
CDR3 protein: CSAPLLGGEQYF

D gene: .
clone size: few
J gene: TRBJ1-2
CDR3 length: 15
V gene: TRBV11-2
CDR3 DNA: TGTGCCAGCAGCTCTCCGGGACACCGAGTTTTAGGCTACACCTTC
CDR3 protein: CASSSPGHRVLGYTF

D gene: .
clone size: .
J gene: TRBJ1-5
CDR3 length: 17
V gene: TRBV25-1
CDR3 DNA: TGTGCCAGCAGTGAATCGGGGGGGGTCGGGGGCAATCAGCCCCAGCATTTT
CDR3 protein: CASSESGGVGGNQPQHF

D gene: .
clone size: .
J gene: TRBJ2-1
CDR3 length: 15
V gene: TRBV20-1
CDR3 DNA: TGCAGTGCTAAACTAACAGGGAGCTCCTACAATGAGCAGTTCTTC
CDR3 protein: CSAKLTGSSYNEQFF

D gene: TRBD1
clone size: .
J gene: TRBJ1-6
CDR3 length: 16
V gene: TRBV12-3/TRBV12-4
CDR3 DNA: TGTGCCAGCAGTTTAGCGATTGGACAGGCAAATTCACCCCTCCACTTT
CDR3 protein: CASSLAIGQANSPLHF

D gene: .
clone size: .
J gene: TRBJ1-1
CDR3 length: 11
V gene: TRBV20-1
CDR3 DNA: TGCAGTGCAATTGGACAGAGGGAAGCTTTCTTT
CDR3 protein: CSAIGQREAFF

D gene: TRBD2
clone size: .
J gene: TRBJ2-5
CDR3 length: 17
V gene: TRBV5-6
CDR3 DNA: TGTGCCAGCACTCTTCCGGGACTAGCGGGAGGCGTTGGACCCCAGTACTTC
CDR3 protein: CASTLPGLAGGVGPQYF

D gene: .
clone size: few
J gene: TRBJ2-5
CDR3 length: 11
V gene: TRBV6-1
CDR3 DNA: TGTGCCAGCAGCCGACAAGAGACCCAGTACTTC
CDR3 protein: CASSRQETQYF

D gene: .
clone size: .
J gene: TRBJ1-5
CDR3 length: 14
V gene: TRBV24-1
CDR3 DNA: TGTGCCACCAGTGACCCAGGACCCGGCGGGCCCCAGCATTTT
CDR3 protein: CATSDPGPGGPQHF

D gene: .
clone size: .
J gene: TRBJ1-5
CDR3 length: 14
V gene: TRBV24-1
CDR3 DNA: TGTGCCACCAGTGATTTGCACGGAAATCAGCCCCAGCATTTT
CDR3 protein: CATSDLHGNQPQHF

D gene: TRBD1
clone size: few
J gene: TRBJ1-6
CDR3 length: 14
V gene: TRBV10-3
CDR3 DNA: TGTGCCATCACTCCGGGACAGGGTATCTCACCCCTCCACTTT
CDR3 protein: CAITPGQGISPLHF

D gene: .
clone size: .
J gene: TRBJ1-1
CDR3 length: 12
V gene: TRBV7-2
CDR3 DNA: TGTGCCAGCAGCCTGACCGGCACTGAAGCTTTCTTT
CDR3 protein: CASSLTGTEAFF

D gene: .
clone size: .
J gene: TRBJ2-3
CDR3 length: 17
V gene: TRBV15
CDR3 DNA: TGTGCCACCAGCGCCGGGCAGCTACTCCATAGCACAGATACGCAGTATTTT
CDR3 protein: CATSAGQLLHSTDTQYF

D gene: TRBD1
clone size: .
J gene: TRBJ2-2
CDR3 length: 14
V gene: TRBV20-1
CDR3 DNA: TGCAGTGCTGGCCAGGGGGCTTTCGCCGGGGAGCTGTTTTTT
CDR3 protein: CSAGQGAFAGELFF

D gene: .
clone size: .
J gene: TRBJ1-2
CDR3 length: 11
V gene: TRBV29-1
CDR3 DNA: TGCAGCGTTGGGGCGGACTATGGCTACACCTTC
CDR3 protein: CSVGADYGYTF

D gene: TRBD1
clone size: .
J gene: TRBJ1-2
CDR3 length: 14
V gene: TRBV10-3
CDR3 DNA: TGTGCCATCAGGCAGCAGACAGGGTCGGGTGGCTACACCTTC
CDR3 protein: CAIRQQTGSGGYTF

D gene: .
clone size: few
J gene: TRBJ2-2
CDR3 length: 15
V gene: TRBV20-1
CDR3 DNA: TGCAGTGCTAGAAGGGGGTACACGAACACCGGGGAGCTGTTTTTT
CDR3 protein: CSARRGYTNTGELFF

D gene: TRBD1
clone size: .
J gene: TRBJ2-3
CDR3 length: 19
V gene: TRBV19
CDR3 DNA: TGTGCCAGTAGTATGGGACAGGGGGCTGGTGGTGTCATTAGGGATACGCAGTATTTT
CDR3 protein: CASSMGQGAGGVIRDTQYF

D gene: .
clone size: few
J gene: TRBJ1-2
CDR3 length: 12
V gene: TRBV11-2
CDR3 DNA: TGTGCCAGCAGCTTTTCCAGGGATGGCTACACCTTC
CDR3 protein: CASSFSRDGYTF

D gene: .
clone size: .
J gene: TRBJ1-5
CDR3 length: 14
V gene: TRBV20-1
CDR3 DNA: TGCAGTGCCCCCAGGGGAGGCGGCAATCAGCCCCAGCATTTT
CDR3 protein: CSAPRGGGNQPQHF

D gene: TRBD2
clone size: few
J gene: TRBJ2-7
CDR3 length: 14
V gene: TRBV2
CDR3 DNA: TGTGCCAGCAGGGCAGGGACTAGGGCCTACGAGCAGTACTTC
CDR3 protein: CASRAGTRAYEQYF

D gene: .
clone size: .
J gene: TRBJ1-6
CDR3 length: 14
V gene: TRBV5-8
CDR3 DNA: TGTGCCAGCAGCTTGGACGGGCGGAATTCACCCCTCCACTTT
CDR3 protein: CASSLDGRNSPLHF

D gene: .
clone size: .
J gene: TRBJ1-3
CDR3 length: 15
V gene: TRBV7-9
CDR3 DNA: TGTGCCAGCAGCTTAGGCGGGGGCTTGAAAAACACCATATATTTT
CDR3 protein: CASSLGGGLKNTIYF

D gene: .
clone size: .
J gene: TRBJ2-3
CDR3 length: 16
V gene: TRBV6-1
CDR3 DNA: TGTGCCAGCAGCCCGGGACACCGAGTTTTCACAGATACGCAGTATTTT
CDR3 protein: CASSPGHRVFTDTQYF

D gene: .
clone size: few
J gene: TRBJ1-2
CDR3 length: 15
V gene: TRBV27
CDR3 DNA: TGTGCCAGCAGCCGAATGGTGGGGCAGGTGGGCGGCTACACCTTC
CDR3 protein: CASSRMVGQVGGYTF

D gene: .
clone size: .
J gene: TRBJ1-3
CDR3 length: 14
V gene: TRBV20-1
CDR3 DNA: TGCAGTGCTCAACACACGGGGACGGGAAACACCATATATTTT
CDR3 protein: CSAQHTGTGNTIYF

D gene: TRBD1
clone size: .
J gene: TRBJ1-3
CDR3 length: 16
V gene: TRBV28
CDR3 DNA: TGTGCCAGCAGGGGACAGTCGGAATACTCTGGAAACACCATATATTTT
CDR3 protein: CASRGQSEYSGNTIYF

D gene: TRBD1
clone size: .
J gene: TRBJ2-7
CDR3 length: 17
V gene: TRBV7-9
CDR3 DNA: TGTGCCAGCAGCTTAGAGGCCCGCGGGGACAGGACCTACGAGCAGTACTTC
CDR3 protein: CASSLEARGDRTYEQYF

D gene: .
clone size: .
J gene: TRBJ1-1
CDR3 length: 14
V gene: TRBV7-6
CDR3 DNA: TGTGCCAGCAGCTTACTAGCCCAGAACACTGAAGCTTTCTTT
CDR3 protein: CASSLLAQNTEAFF

D gene: .
clone size: few
J gene: TRBJ1-6
CDR3 length: 11
V gene: TRBV6-1
CDR3 DNA: TGTGCCAGCAGTGAGAATTCACCCCTCCACTTT
CDR3 protein: CASSENSPLHF

D gene: TRBD2
clone size: .
J gene: TRBJ2-1
CDR3 length: 16
V gene: TRBV7-9
CDR3 DNA: TGTGCCAGCAGCCCGCGACTAGCGGGGGGGCAGAATGAGCAGTTCTTC
CDR3 protein: CASSPRLAGGQNEQFF

D gene: .
clone size: .
J gene: TRBJ2-3
CDR3 length: 12
V gene: TRBV10-3
CDR3 DNA: TGTGCCATCAGTGAGTTCCCAGATACGCAGTATTTT
CDR3 protein: CAISEFPDTQYF

D gene: .
clone size: few
J gene: TRBJ2-5
CDR3 length: 15
V gene: TRBV7-2
CDR3 DNA: TGTGCCAGCAGACGAATGGGGGGCCCCCAAGAGACCCAGTACTTC
CDR3 protein: CASRRMGGPQETQYF

D gene: .
clone size: once
J gene: TRBJ2-1
CDR3 length: 17
V gene: TRBV6-5
CDR3 DNA: TGTGCCAGCAGTTACTCCGGGAAGACCGGCTCCTACAATGAGCAGTTCTTC
CDR3 protein: CASSYSGKTGSYNEQFF

D gene: .
clone size: .
J gene: TRBJ1-1
CDR3 length: 15
V gene: TRBV2
CDR3 DNA: TGTGCCAGCAGTGAAGCGCGCCGGCTGAACACTGAAGCTTTCTTT
CDR3 protein: CASSEARRLNTEAFF

D gene: .
clone size: few
J gene: TRBJ2-7
CDR3 length: 16
V gene: TRBV7-9
CDR3 DNA: TGTGCCAGCAGCCCATTGGCCGGGGCCAGAACCTACGAGCAGTACTTC
CDR3 protein: CASSPLAGARTYEQYF

D gene: TRBD1
clone size: few
J gene: TRBJ2-5
CDR3 length: 14
V gene: TRBV30
CDR3 DNA: TGTGCCTGGAGTGCTAGTGGGACAGTGCGGACCCAGTACTTC
CDR3 protein: CAWSASGTVRTQYF

D gene: .
clone size: .
J gene: TRBJ2-5
CDR3 length: 15
V gene: TRBV6-1
CDR3 DNA: TGTGCCAGCAACCTCGACAGCAGACCACAAGAGACCCAGTACTTC
CDR3 protein: CASNLDSRPQETQYF

D gene: .
clone size: .
J gene: TRBJ2-2
CDR3 length: 14
V gene: TRBV20-1
CDR3 DNA: TGCAGTGCTTCAGACCCGGCGAACACCGGGGAGCTGTTTTTT
CDR3 protein: CSASDPANTGELFF

D gene: .
clone size: few
J gene: TRBJ2-7
CDR3 length: 15
V gene: TRBV7-2
CDR3 DNA: TGTGCCAGCAGCTTAGATGAGGTACCAGGGTACGAGCAGTACTTC
CDR3 protein: CASSLDEVPGYEQYF

D gene: TRBD2
clone size: few
J gene: TRBJ2-5
CDR3 length: 17
V gene: TRBV7-2
CDR3 DNA: TGTGCCAGCAGCTTCCTGGGACTAGCGCTCTTCCCAGAGACCCAGTACTTC
CDR3 protein: CASSFLGLALFPETQYF

D gene: .
clone size: few
J gene: TRBJ2-1
CDR3 length: 13
V gene: TRBV7-2
CDR3 DNA: TGTGCCAGCAGCTTGGGACCCCCTGACGTGCAGTTCTTC
CDR3 protein: CASSLGPPDVQFF

D gene: .
clone size: .
J gene: TRBJ2-3
CDR3 length: 12
V gene: TRBV28
CDR3 DNA: TGTGCCAGTTTGGGGAGCTCAGATACGCAGTATTTT
CDR3 protein: CASLGSSDTQYF

D gene: .
clone size: .
J gene: TRBJ1-2
CDR3 length: 11
V gene: TRBV28
CDR3 DNA: TGTGCCAGCAGCCCTAACCGGGGCTACACCTTC
CDR3 protein: CASSPNRGYTF

D gene: .
clone size: few
J gene: TRBJ2-7
CDR3 length: 13
V gene: TRBV10-3
CDR3 DNA: TGTGCCATCAGTGGGGACGGCTCCTACGAGCAGTACTTC
CDR3 protein: CAISGDGSYEQYF

D gene: .
clone size: .
J gene: TRBJ2-3
CDR3 length: 14
V gene: TRBV7-2
CDR3 DNA: TGTGCCAGCAGCTTCGCAGGGAGCACAGATACGCAGTATTTT
CDR3 protein: CASSFAGSTDTQYF

D gene: .
clone size: .
J gene: TRBJ2-3
CDR3 length: 14
V gene: TRBV11-3
CDR3 DNA: TGTGCCAGCAGCTTAAGTCGGAGACTAGATACGCAGTATTTT
CDR3 protein: CASSLSRRLDTQYF

D gene: .
clone size: few
J gene: TRBJ2-7
CDR3 length: 14
V gene: TRBV20-1
CDR3 DNA: TGCAGTGCTAGAGATCCAGCCCTATATTACGAGCAGTACTTC
CDR3 protein: CSARDPALYYEQYF